This T cell receptor beta chain was sequenced for a study of beta chain features in type 1 diabetes. Background on the study: Regarding age, gender and cell yields, patients proved similar to healthy donors.

The germline V gene encodes CDR1 SGHRS and CDR2 YFSETQ. The CDR3 is 14 amino acids. V shed 4 bases and J 5 bases; nucleotides not matched to a gene: 5. Using CD45RO/CCR7/CD25/CD127/CD95/CD27, CD4+ naive, central memory, regulatory and stem cell-like memory cells were sorted. Every sorted population was more than 98% pure. The isolated RNA, all of it, was reverse transcribed, so expressed TCRB transcripts were what got sequenced. Libraries were prepared by immunoSEQ multiplex PCR; TCRdb keeps only in-frame clonotypes and omits some of them. The repertoire has over 150,000 clones, roughly 8% of them found once; the top ten carry around 0.65%.

Sequencing was performed on central memory CD4+ T cells from blood. The J gene is TRBJ2-2, the V gene TRBV5-1, with TRBD1 matching 7 bases. The TCR comes from a man in his late teens or twenties in good health. The CDR3 region has the DNA TGCGCCAGCAGCCCTGGACAGGCGACCGGGGAGCTGTTTTTT. Its protein product is CASSPGQATGELFF.